This T cell receptor beta chain was captured in a study of PD-1 blockade in classical Hodgkin lymphoma. V lost 1 base and J 3 bases, leaving 7 bases between the germline ends. CDR1 is SGHNT, CDR2 YENEEA, per germline. This CDR3 comprises 13 residues. Relapse after autologous stem cell transplantation occurred in every patient, and brentuximab vedotin exposure varied. Profiled with immunoSEQ multiplex PCR; TCRdb holds only in-frame clones, not every one. The table records over 10,000 clones, 92% of them present only once. The chain carries TRBV11-3 and TRBJ2-7, with D maybe TRBD1 (6 bases). The source was peripheral blood mononuclear cells (PBMCs), collected at baseline. The clonotype comes from a human donor with classical Hodgkin lymphoma. Here the CDR3 DNA reads TGTGCCAGCAGCTTAGGAGGGGGCTACGAGCAGTACTTC. Amino acid sequence: CASSLGGGYEQYF.